This T cell receptor (beta chain) was profiled in a study of cytomegalovirus exposure and HLA in healthy donors. PCR used 60 Vbeta primers and 13 Jbeta primers. TCRdb's table, derived via immunoSEQ multiplex PCR, lists solely in-frame clones and lacks some. This sample yields just over 150,000 clones, of which approximately 80% are seen a single time; under 8.5% belongs to the top ten. The sample holds one count of this clone. Its antigen is unknown. The study, taken as a whole, reports: For TCR beta chains, V- and J-gene trimming was later linked to a missense DCLRE1C variant.

Healthy bone marrow donors formed the donor group. The CDR3 is 16 residues long. V usage is TRBV21-1 and J usage is TRBJ1-2; no DNA check was done on the table's D call, TRBD1. TRBV21-1 is tagged as a pseudogene. This sequence originates from a woman aged 50 to 60 in good health and CMV-seropositive. Sequences were obtained from PBMCs. CDR3 nucleotide sequence: TGTGCCAGCAGCAAAGATAACAGGGCTGAAGACTATGGCTACACCTTC. Its translation is CASSKDNRAEDYGYTF.